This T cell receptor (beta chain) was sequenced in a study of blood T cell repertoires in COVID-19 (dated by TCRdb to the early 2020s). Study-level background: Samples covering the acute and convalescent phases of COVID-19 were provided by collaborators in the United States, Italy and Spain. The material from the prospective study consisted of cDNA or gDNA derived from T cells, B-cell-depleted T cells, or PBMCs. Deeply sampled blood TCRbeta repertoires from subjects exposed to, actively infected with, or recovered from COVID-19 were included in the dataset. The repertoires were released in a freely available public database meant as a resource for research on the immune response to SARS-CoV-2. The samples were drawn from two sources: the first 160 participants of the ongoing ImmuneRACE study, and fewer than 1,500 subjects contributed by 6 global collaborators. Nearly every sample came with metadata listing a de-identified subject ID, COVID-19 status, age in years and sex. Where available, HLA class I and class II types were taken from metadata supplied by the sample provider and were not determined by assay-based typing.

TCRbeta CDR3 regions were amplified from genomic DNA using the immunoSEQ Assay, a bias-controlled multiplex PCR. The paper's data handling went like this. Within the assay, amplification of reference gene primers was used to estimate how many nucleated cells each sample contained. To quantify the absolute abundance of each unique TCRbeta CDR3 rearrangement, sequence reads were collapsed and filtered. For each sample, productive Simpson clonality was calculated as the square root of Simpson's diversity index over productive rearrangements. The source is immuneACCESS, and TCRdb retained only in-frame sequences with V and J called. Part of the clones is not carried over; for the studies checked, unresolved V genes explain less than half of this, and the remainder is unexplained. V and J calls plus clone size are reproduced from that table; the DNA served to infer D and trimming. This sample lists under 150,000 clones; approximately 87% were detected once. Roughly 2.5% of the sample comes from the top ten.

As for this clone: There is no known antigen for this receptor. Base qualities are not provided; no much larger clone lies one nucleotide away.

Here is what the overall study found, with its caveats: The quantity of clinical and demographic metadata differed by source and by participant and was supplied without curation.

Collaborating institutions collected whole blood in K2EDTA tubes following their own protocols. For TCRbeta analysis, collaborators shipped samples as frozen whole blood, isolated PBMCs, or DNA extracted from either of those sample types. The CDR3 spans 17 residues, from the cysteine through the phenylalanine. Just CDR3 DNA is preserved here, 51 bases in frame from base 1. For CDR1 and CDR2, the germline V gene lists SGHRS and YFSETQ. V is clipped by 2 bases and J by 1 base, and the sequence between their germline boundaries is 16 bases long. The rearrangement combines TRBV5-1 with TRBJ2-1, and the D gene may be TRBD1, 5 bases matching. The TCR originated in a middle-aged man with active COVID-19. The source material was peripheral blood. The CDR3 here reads CASSFRSVGVSYNEQFF. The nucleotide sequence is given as TGCGCCAGCAGCTTTAGGTCTGTAGGGGTTTCCTACAATGAGCAGTTCTTC.